The 3 T cell receptor beta chains reported below all come from one sample, sequenced in a study of identical twins. TCRdb recomputed calls from the 5' RACE reads with MiXCR, one row per CDR3 protein. Of roughly 280,000 distinct CDR3 sequences detected, around 9.7% appear once; the ten largest clones hold around 7.1%. A further study also used this sample, focusing on yellow fever vaccine responses in identical twins.

Sequences were obtained from CD8+ T cells sorted from blood. These receptors came from a woman aged 18 to 35 in good health.

There are many counts of this clonotype. The chain has TRBV6-4 and TRBJ2-1; 14 nucleotides match TRBD2. V lost 3 bases to trimming and J lost 6 bases; unmatched junction nucleotides: 1. CDR1 is MRHNA, CDR2 SNTAGT, per germline. CDR3 length equals 15 residues. For the CDR3, the DNA is TGTGCCAGCAGTGAAGGACTAGCGGGAGGCAATGAGCAGTTCTTC. This sequence encodes CASSEGLAGGNEQFF.

There are a few counts of this clonotype. J is TRBJ2-6 and V is TRBV28; D unresolved. CDR1 and CDR2 from the germline V gene are MDHEN and SYDVKM. The germline V and J ends were trimmed by 10 bases and 4 bases, with 14 bases remaining between them. The CDR3 runs to 14 residues. CDR3 in amino acids: CATLDGWGANVLTF. For the CDR3, the DNA is TGTGCCACCCTAGATGGTTGGGGGGCCAACGTCCTGACTTTC.

This clonotype has at least ten counts. The chain joins TRBV28 to TRBJ2-4; 13 positions agree with TRBD2. CDR1 and CDR2 (germline): MDHEN, SYDVKM. This CDR3 has 18 amino acids. V shed 5 bases, J shed 1 base, and the junction held 8 bases outside the gene matches. CDR3 sequence reads: CASSPGLAGARAKNIQYF. CDR3 nucleotide sequence: TGTGCCAGCAGTCCTGGACTAGCGGGGGCCAGGGCCAAAAACATTCAGTACTTC.